This entry is about one T cell receptor beta chain. No antigen is known for it. The same CDR3 also results from other DNA sequences found in this sample. The CDR3 has 13 residues. V lost 5 bases and J lost 1, with 6 bases in between. The germline CDR1 and CDR2 sequences are SGHRS and YFSETQ. Measured with immunoSEQ multiplex PCR; TCRdb has only the in-frame clones, and not every one. The sample includes about 180,000 clones, roughly 85% seen only once; the top ten take roughly 15%. The sample originates from a study of cytomegalovirus exposure and HLA in healthy donors. Study observations and caveats: Many donors shared some public TCRs, even though most TCR sequences were rare.

The chain couples TRBV5-1 to TRBJ2-2; D gene ambiguous. Sequences were obtained from PBMCs. The source of this sequence is a man aged 18-30 years in good health and CMV-seropositive. This chain's CDR3 is CASRPENTGELFF. The CDR3 bases are TGCGCCAGCAGACCAGAGAACACCGGGGAGCTGTTTTTT. Filled out from reference TRBV5-1 and TRBJ2-2, the complete variable domain reads KAGVTQTPRYLIKTRGQQVTLSCSPISGHRSVSWYQQTPGQGLQFLFEYFSETQRNKGNFPGRFSGRQFSNSRSEMNVSTLELGDSALYLCASRPENTGELFFGEGSRLTVL.